Listed below are T cell receptor beta chains from one sample, sequenced in a study of sequential checkpoint blockade in melanoma. Produced via immunoSEQ multiplex PCR; TCRdb's table is partial and in-frame only. The data show approximately 11,000 clones, under 85% seen once. Sample: CD8+ T cells sorted from blood (inferred from file names), taken from a patient given nivolumab and ipilimumab in sequence. The receptor source for this set is a human donor with melanoma. Each CDR3 is given with its conserved first and last residue. A D gene is named only where the DNA matches it firmly. Not all rows give a size; the values are once, few, many and, for expanded clones, a class.

D	size	J	V	DNA	CDR3
NA	few	TRBJ2-5	TRBV25-1	TGTGCCAGCACCCCCGGGGAGACCCAGTACTTC	CASTPGETQYF
NA	NA	TRBJ2-3	TRBV6-5	TGTGCCAGCAGTTTACTAGGAAACACAGATACGCAGTATTTT	CASSLLGNTDTQYF
TRBD2	few	TRBJ2-1	TRBV4-1	TGCGCCAGCAGCCCTGGGGGGGCTAGCGGGACATACAATGAGCAGTTCTTC	CASSPGGASGTYNEQFF
NA	NA	TRBJ2-1	TRBV6-5	TGTGCCAGCAGCTACCTACATGAGCAGTTCTTC	CASSYLHEQFF
TRBD2	NA	TRBJ2-2	TRBV13	TGTGCCAGCACTCTGGGACTAGCGGGATTTCACGGGGAGCTGTTTTTT	CASTLGLAGFHGELFF
NA	NA	TRBJ1-2	TRBV2	TGTGCCAGCAGTGGGACAGAACCCTATGGCTACACCTTC	CASSGTEPYGYTF
NA	NA	TRBJ2-7	TRBV4-1	TGCGCCAGCAGCCTTCGCGGCCAGGGCGTCTTATACGAGCAGTACTTC	CASSLRGQGVLYEQYF
TRBD1	NA	TRBJ2-7	TRBV9	TGTGCCAGCAGCCCTTGGGACAGGGGGCTGTACGAGCAGTACTTC	CASSPWDRGLYEQYF
TRBD1	NA	TRBJ2-7	TRBV27	TGTGCCAGCAGAGGGGACAGCGACTACGAGCAGTACTTC	CASRGDSDYEQYF
NA	once	TRBJ2-7	TRBV5-6	TGTGCCAGCAGCTTGGGGGTGCGGGGAGGCGAGCAGTACTTC	CASSLGVRGGEQYF
TRBD2	NA	TRBJ2-3	TRBV28	TGTGCCAGCAGTCTCCAGACTAGCGGGGGTCACACCACAGATACGCAGTATTTT	CASSLQTSGGHTTDTQYF
NA	NA	TRBJ2-2	TRBV28	TGTGCCAGCACGGACACCGGGGAGCTGTTTTTT	CASTDTGELFF
NA	NA	TRBJ2-2	TRBV4-2	TGTGCCAGCAGCCCTCTAGATAACACCGGGGAGCTGTTTTTT	CASSPLDNTGELFF
TRBD1	NA	TRBJ2-2	TRBV6-5	TGTGCCAGCAGAATGACAGGGGGCGGCACCGGGGAGCTGTTTTTT	CASRMTGGGTGELFF
NA	few	TRBJ1-6	TRBV19	TGTGCCAGTAGTATGGCCGCACAGGGTATCGGGAATTCACCCCTCCACTTT	CASSMAAQGIGNSPLHF
NA	few	TRBJ2-7	TRBV6-4	TGTGCCAGCAGTGACCGACTCATCTCCTACGAGCAGTACTTC	CASSDRLISYEQYF
NA	NA	TRBJ1-1	TRBV29-1	TGCAGCGTTTCGAGGAACACTGAAGCTTTCTTT	CSVSRNTEAFF
NA	NA	TRBJ1-5	TRBV27	TGTGCCAGCAGTTTACTGGGGGCAGTTCAGCCCCAGCATTTT	CASSLLGAVQPQHF
TRBD2	NA	TRBJ2-1	TRBV19	TGTGCCAGTAGTATTAGCGGGGCCTACAATGAGCAGTTCTTC	CASSISGAYNEQFF
NA	few	TRBJ1-3	TRBV28	TGTGCCAGCAAACAGGGTAGCTCTGGAAACACCATATATTTT	CASKQGSSGNTIYF
TRBD2	few	TRBJ2-3	TRBV27	TGTGCCAGCCGAAGTTTTCCCCCCGAGACTAGCCGCACAGATACGCAGTATTTT	CASRSFPPETSRTDTQYF
NA	NA	TRBJ1-2	TRBV28	TGTGCCAGCAGTTTAGGGGTCAGGGCTCGTAACTATGGCTACACCTTC	CASSLGVRARNYGYTF
NA	few	TRBJ1-1	TRBV5-3	TGTGCCAGAAGCTTGGAGGCCAGGGGAATGAACACTGAAGCTTTCTTT	CARSLEARGMNTEAFF
NA	NA	TRBJ1-2	TRBV19	TGTGCCAGTAGTATAGATGGGGGCAACTATGGCTACACCTTC	CASSIDGGNYGYTF
TRBD1	NA	TRBJ2-3	TRBV5-6	TGTGCCAGCAGCGGGTGGGACAGTTGGGATACGCAGTATTTT	CASSGWDSWDTQYF
NA	NA	TRBJ1-6	TRBV4-1	TGCGCCAGCAGCCAAGTTCAGGGTTATAATTCACCCCTCCACTTT	CASSQVQGYNSPLHF
TRBD1	medium-sized	TRBJ1-2	TRBV5-1	TGCGCCAGCAGCCCCGGGACAGTCTATGGCTACACCTTC	CASSPGTVYGYTF
NA	NA	TRBJ2-3	TRBV28	TGTGCCAGCAGTTTGGTGGAAGGACACCCTTCGTATTTT	CASSLVEGHPSYF
TRBD2	NA	TRBJ2-3	TRBV9	TGTGCCAGCAGCGGCGGGGGGGGAAGCACAGATACGCAGTATTTT	CASSGGGGSTDTQYF
NA	few	TRBJ1-3	TRBV7-9	TGTGCCAGCAGCCACAGAACAGGGAACAACTCTGGAAACACCATATATTTT	CASSHRTGNNSGNTIYF
TRBD1	NA	TRBJ2-5	TRBV6-4	TGTGCCAGCAGCCTCGCTGACAGGGGGACCTACTTCCAAGAGACCCAGTACTTC	CASSLADRGTYFQETQYF
NA	NA	TRBJ2-1	TRBV5-4	TGTGCCAGCAGCTTGGACCTGAGCTCCTACAATGAGCAGTTCTTC	CASSLDLSSYNEQFF
NA	NA	TRBJ1-1	TRBV7-9	TGTGCCAGCAGCTTAGGACAGTCTAAAGCTTTCTTT	CASSLGQSKAFF
NA	once	TRBJ2-1	TRBV7-9	TGTGCCAGCAGCTTTAAGGAGTCCGAGGGTGAGCAGTTCTTC	CASSFKESEGEQFF
TRBD2	NA	TRBJ2-3	TRBV6-4	TGTGCCAGCAGTGACTCTAGCGGGGGGGCCAAAGATACGCAGTATTTT	CASSDSSGGAKDTQYF
TRBD1	NA	TRBJ1-5	TRBV2	TGTGCCAGCCGGACAGGGGATCAGCCCCAGCATTTT	CASRTGDQPQHF
TRBD1	NA	TRBJ2-7	TRBV27	TGTGCCAGCAGTTGGGGACAGGGGGGCCACGAGCAGTACTTC	CASSWGQGGHEQYF
TRBD1	NA	TRBJ2-2	TRBV6-4	TGTGCCAGCGGGACAGGGGAGACCGGGGAGCTGTTTTTT	CASGTGETGELFF
NA	NA	TRBJ2-1	TRBV29-1	TGCAGCCCTCGTTTAGAGCGGGAGCAGTTCTTC	CSPRLEREQFF
NA	NA	TRBJ2-7	TRBV19	TGTGCCAGTACGGCAGGGGCGCGCGAGCAGTACTTC	CASTAGAREQYF
NA	NA	TRBJ1-4	TRBV4-1	TGCGCCAGCAGCCAGACCGGGATGAATGAAAAACTGTTTTTT	CASSQTGMNEKLFF